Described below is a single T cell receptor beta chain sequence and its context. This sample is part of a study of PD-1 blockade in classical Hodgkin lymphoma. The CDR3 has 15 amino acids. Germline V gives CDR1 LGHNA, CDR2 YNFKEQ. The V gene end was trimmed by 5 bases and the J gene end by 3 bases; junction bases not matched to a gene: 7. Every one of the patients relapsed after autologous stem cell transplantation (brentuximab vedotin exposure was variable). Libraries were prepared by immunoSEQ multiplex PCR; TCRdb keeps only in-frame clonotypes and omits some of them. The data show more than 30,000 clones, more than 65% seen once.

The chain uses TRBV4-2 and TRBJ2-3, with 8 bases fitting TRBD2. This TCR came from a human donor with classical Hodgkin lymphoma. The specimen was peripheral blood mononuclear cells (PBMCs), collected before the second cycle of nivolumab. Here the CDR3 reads CASSAGGAGTDTQYF. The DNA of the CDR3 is TGTGCCAGCAGCGCCGGGGGGGCCGGGACAGATACGCAGTATTTT.